The 6 T cell receptor beta chains presented below share a single source sample, sequenced in a study of OX40 agonist ivuxolimab in advanced cancers. Clones were read by immunoSEQ multiplex PCR, and TCRdb kept only the in-frame ones, dropping some. Among approximately 20,000 clones listed, 83% were seen once. The specimen comprised CD4+ or CD8+ T cells sorted from blood, sampled in a trial of the OX40 agonist ivuxolimab. Source of these receptors: an adult with an advanced solid tumor such as melanoma, head and neck, liver or kidney cancer.

V usage is TRBV6-5 and J usage is TRBJ2-1, with 8 positions matching TRBD2. CDR1 MNHEY and CDR2 SVGAGI come from the germline V gene. Trimming at V came to 4 bases and at J to 0 bases, leaving 5 bases not matched to a gene. This CDR3 has 16 residues. CDR3 residues: CASSSLAGSSYNEQFF. The CDR3 DNA is TGTGCCAGCAGTTCCCTAGCGGGTAGCTCCTACAATGAGCAGTTCTTC.

The gene calls are TRBV28 and TRBJ1-5, with D perhaps TRBD1 (5 bases). Trimming stripped 11 bases from V and 0 bases from J, with 14 bases between. In germline, CDR1 is MDHEN, CDR2 SYDVKM. The CDR3 is 14 amino acids. The CDR3 nucleotides are TGTGCCGCAAAGCGGGGGGATAGCAATCAGCCCCAGCATTTT. This gives the protein CAAKRGDSNQPQHF.

The chain recombines TRBV6-4 with TRBJ2-3; D is unclear. V was pared by 0 bases and J by 1 base, with 11 bases between. Germline V gene sequence: CDR1 MRHNA, CDR2 SNTAGT. CDR3 size: 16 residues. The CDR3 here is CASSDSSVGRTDTQYF. The DNA for the CDR3 is TGTGCCAGCAGTGACTCCAGTGTTGGGCGCACAGATACGCAGTATTTT.

The chain is built from TRBV6-4 and TRBJ2-7, with TRBD2 identical over 8 bases. CDR1 MRHNA and CDR2 SNTAGT come from the germline V gene. With V trimmed by 5 bases and J by 3 bases, 6 bases remained unmatched. The CDR3 sequence is 14 residues long. In DNA form, the CDR3 reads TGTGCCAGCAGTTACGGAGGGACTAGCTACGAGCAGTACTTC. Its protein is CASSYGGTSYEQYF.

The sample holds one count of this clone. The V call is TRBV6-9, the J call TRBJ2-7; 8 nucleotides line up with TRBD2. V shed 3 bases, J shed 3 bases, and the junction held 4 bases outside the gene matches. The V gene's germline CDR1 is MNHGY and CDR2 SVAAGI. CDR3 length equals 14 residues. In DNA form, the CDR3 reads TGTGCCAGCAGTTACGGAGGGACTAGCTACGAGCAGTACTTC. This encodes CASSYGGTSYEQYF.

The chain employs TRBV6-5 and TRBJ1-1, with D uncertain. Germline V gene lookup returns CDR1 MNHEY and CDR2 SVGAGI. V was clipped by 6 bases and J by 0 bases, with 14 bases between them. The CDR3 consists of 15 residues. CDR3 amino acids: CASRTYEEMNTEAFF. The CDR3, as DNA: TGTGCCAGCAGAACCTATGAGGAAATGAACACTGAAGCTTTCTTT.